These 20 T cell receptor beta chains were all obtained from the same sample, sequenced in a study of cytomegalovirus exposure and HLA in healthy donors. 13 Jbeta primers and 60 Vbeta primers were used for the PCR. Clones were read by immunoSEQ multiplex PCR, and TCRdb kept only the in-frame ones, dropping some. This repertoire shows approximately 150,000 clones, 78% found once; its top ten account for about 2.4%. The sample was PBMCs. These receptors were obtained from a woman between 18 and 29 years old in good health and CMV-seropositive.

This clone was detected once. V is TRBV6-5 and J is TRBJ1-1, with a weak D call TRBD1 (5 bases). The CDR3 extends over 15 amino acids. The germline CDR1 and CDR2 sequences are MNHEY and SVGAGI. Trimming pared 2 bases from V and 1 base from J, leaving 11 bases between. The CDR3: CASSYGAAPNTEAFF. The CDR3 DNA reads TGTGCCAGCAGTTACGGGGCAGCTCCGAACACTGAAGCTTTCTTT.

The chain employs TRBV13 and TRBJ2-3, with a tentative D call TRBD2 (5 bases). The germline gives CDR1 PRHDT, CDR2 FYEKMQ (reference sequence). The germline V and J ends were trimmed by 3 bases and 1 base, with 8 bases remaining between them. The CDR3 contains 14 residues. The CDR3 DNA is TGTGCCAGCAGCTTGGTGCGGGGCACAGATACGCAGTATTTT. Translation: CASSLVRGTDTQYF.

The rearrangement links TRBV5-5 to TRBJ1-6; D is unclear. The CDR3 runs 15 residues. V dropped 1 base and J dropped 0 bases, with 5 bases sitting between them. The germline V gene encodes CDR1 SGHKS and CDR2 YYEKEE (reference sequence). CDR3 sequence: CASSLLSSYNSPLHF. CDR3 DNA sequence: TGTGCCAGCAGCTTGTTGAGCTCCTATAATTCACCCCTCCACTTT.

The rearrangement links TRBV14 to TRBJ2-2; TRBD1 might be the D (6 bases). The germline V gene has CDR1 SGHDN and CDR2 FVKESK. Trimming shortened V by 5 bases and J by 2 bases, and 12 bases separated the two germline ends. CDR3 length: 15 amino acids. CDR3 nucleotides: TGTGCCAGCAGCAGAACAGGGATAAACACCGGGGAGCTGTTTTTT. This translates into CASSRTGINTGELFF.

The rearrangement uses TRBV6-6 and TRBJ1-5; 8 bases fit TRBD1. This CDR3 comprises 15 residues. CDR1 is MNHNY and CDR2 is SVGAGI in the germline V gene (reference sequence). Unmatched junction bases numbered 6, after V lost 5 bases and J lost 3 bases. CDR3 residues: CASSRGQVINQPQHF. The CDR3, as DNA: TGTGCCAGCAGTAGGGGACAGGTTATCAATCAGCCCCAGCATTTT.

The chain is built from TRBV5-1 and TRBJ2-1, with a possible D match to TRBD1 (5 bases). The V end was cut by 4 bases, the J end by 0 bases, with 11 bases between. The CDR3 runs to 15 residues. CDR1 is SGHRS and CDR2 is YFSETQ in the germline V gene. The CDR3 is CASSRGQGSYNEQFF. CDR3 DNA: TGCGCCAGCAGCAGGGGCCAGGGCTCCTACAATGAGCAGTTCTTC.

CDR3 sequence reads: CASSQEDRVFYEQYF. CDR3 DNA: TGCGCCAGCAGCCAAGAGGACAGGGTTTTTTACGAGCAGTACTTC. V is TRBV4-1 and J is TRBJ2-7, with 8 bases fitting TRBD1. The CDR3 is 15 amino acids. Germline CDR1 MGHRA, CDR2 YSYEKL. Unmatched junction bases numbered 5, after V lost 0 bases and J lost 4 bases.

The chain is built from TRBV27 and TRBJ2-1; 10 nucleotides agree with TRBD2. Germline CDR1 and CDR2: MNHEY and SMNVEV (reference sequence). CDR3 length equals 15 residues. V was clipped by 5 bases and J by 7 bases; unmatched bases: 8. Written as DNA, the CDR3 is TGTGCCAGCAGTGTAGCGGGGGGCGGGGGTAATGAGCAGTTCTTC. This encodes CASSVAGGGGNEQFF.

The rearrangement uses TRBV4-3 and TRBJ2-5; 11 bases line up with TRBD2. J was trimmed by 14 bases and V by 1 base; bases with no gene match: 9. Germline CDR1 reads LGHNA; CDR2 reads YSLEER. The CDR3 is made up of 14 amino acids. CDR3 sequence: CASSQGSSGGPRYF. The CDR3 nucleotides are TGCGCCAGCAGCCAAGGGTCTAGCGGGGGGCCCCGCTACTTC.

The rearrangement links TRBV5-1 to TRBJ1-2; D ambiguous. V lost 2 bases, J lost 0 bases, and 5 bases lay in between. Germline V gene sequence: CDR1 SGHRS, CDR2 YFSETQ. CDR3 length: 13 amino acids. The CDR3 nucleotides read TGCGCCAGCAGCTTAAACTCTAACTATGGCTACACCTTC. Encoded protein: CASSLNSNYGYTF.

V and J are TRBV6-1 and TRBJ1-5; TRBD1 might be the D (5 bases). Per the germline V gene, CDR1 is MNHNS and CDR2 is SASEGT. Trimming removed 2 bases from V and 5 bases from J, with 7 bases in between. This CDR3 is 13 amino acids long. As DNA, the CDR3 is TGTGCCAGCAGTGAAAGCAGGGATCAGCCCCAGCATTTT. Translation gives CASSESRDQPQHF.

The rearrangement links TRBV28 to TRBJ1-1; possible D gene TRBD1, 6 bases. Trimming cost V 10 bases and J 5 bases, with 11 bases left between them. This CDR3 spans 11 amino acids. Germline values: CDR1 MDHEN, CDR2 SYDVKM. For the CDR3, the DNA is TGTGCCACAACCCAGGGGACTGAAGCTTTCTTT. It specifies CATTQGTEAFF.

The chain links TRBV19 to TRBJ1-5; 7 bases map to TRBD1. Germline CDR1 and CDR2: LNHDA and SQIVND (reference sequence). Trimming cost V 10 bases and J 6 bases; bases outside gene matches: 12. The CDR3 is made up of 14 amino acids. The CDR3 reads CATASPDRAQPQHF. CDR3 in DNA: TGTGCCACCGCTAGCCCCGACAGGGCTCAGCCCCAGCATTTT.

The chain links TRBV4-1 to TRBJ2-7; D is possibly TRBD1 (5 bases). CDR1 is MGHRA and CDR2 is YSYEKL in the germline V gene. This CDR3 is built from 13 residues. V was cut by 1 base and J by 2 bases, with 6 bases left in between. CDR3 sequence reads: CASSQVGAYEQYF. The CDR3 nucleotides read TGCGCCAGCAGCCAAGTAGGGGCCTACGAGCAGTACTTC.

The CDR3 DNA reads as TGCGCCAGCAGTGAGTCGGGACAGGGGGCGAATTCACCCCTCCACTTT. Encoded protein: CASSESGQGANSPLHF. The genes are TRBV10-2 and TRBJ1-6; TRBD1 agrees at 12 bases. Germline loops: CDR1 WSHSY, CDR2 SAAADI. This CDR3 contains 16 residues. The J segment lost 7 bases and the V segment lost 0 bases, leaving 1 base of the junction unmatched.

This CDR3 reads CSTRQDTNTGELFF. In DNA, the CDR3 is TGCAGCACCCGACAGGACACGAACACCGGGGAGCTGTTTTTT. V and J are TRBV29-1 and TRBJ2-2; D is perhaps TRBD1 (6 bases). CDR1 SQVTM and CDR2 ANQGSEA come from the germline V gene. This CDR3 comprises 14 residues. The V and J ends lost 8 bases and 0 bases respectively, with 13 bases between them.

This sequence joins TRBV7-6 and TRBJ2-2; 8 bases line up with TRBD2. Germline V gene data show CDR1 as SGHVS and CDR2 as FNYEAQ. CDR3 length: 16 residues. V lost 3 bases and J lost 5; bases outside the gene matches: 8. CDR3 sequence: CASSFLASGLTGELFF. CDR3 DNA: TGTGCCAGCAGCTTTCTGGCTAGCGGGTTAACCGGGGAGCTGTTTTTT.

This chain uses TRBV5-1 with TRBJ2-7; 7 nucleotides agree with TRBD1. Germline lookup yields CDR1 SGHRS and CDR2 YFSETQ. Trimming took 4 bases from V and 3 from J; bases not matched to a gene: 7. This CDR3 has 14 residues. The CDR3 spells CASSRGQLNYEQYF. DNA for the CDR3: TGCGCCAGCAGCCGGGGACAGCTTAACTACGAGCAGTACTTC.

The chain joins TRBV5-6 to TRBJ1-1; 10 nucleotides line up with TRBD1. After removal of 6 bases from V and 10 bases from J, the junction contained 18 bases not matched to a gene. The CDR3 length is 16 residues. CDR1 SGHDT and CDR2 YYEEEE come from the germline V gene. CDR3 sequence reads: CASTNIKDRGSVVAFF. CDR3 nucleotide sequence: TGTGCCAGCACCAATATAAAGGACAGGGGGTCGGTGGTAGCTTTCTTT. The full variable domain, rest sourced from reference TRBV5-6 and TRBJ1-1, is DAGVTQSPTHLIKTRGQQVTLRCSPKSGHDTVSWYQQALGQGPQFIFQYYEEEERQRGNFPDRFSGHQFPNYSSELNVNALLLGDSALYLCASTNIKDRGSVVAFFGQGTRLTVV.

The chain uses TRBV28 and TRBJ1-3, with D perhaps matching TRBD1 (5 bases). CDR3 length: 15 residues. Trimming pared 4 bases from V and 4 bases from J, leaving 14 bases between. Germline V lookup: CDR1 MDHEN, CDR2 SYDVKM. The CDR3 nucleotides read TGTGCCAGCAGTTCGCACGGAGGGGTAGGAAACACCATATATTTT. Translated: CASSSHGGVGNTIYF.